These 20 T cell receptor beta chains were all obtained from the same sample, sequenced in a study of chemoradiotherapy in HPV16-positive cancers (dated by TCRdb to 2022 to 2024). Library generation was performed with the immunoSEQ multiplex PCR assay. This immuneACCESS table, as held by TCRdb, lists in-frame sequences with V and J called but not all clones. Of the missing ones, under half trace to an unresolved V gene in checked studies; the others have no known cause. The sample yields tens of thousands of clones; about 77% were counted once. The ten largest clones add up to 5.2% of the sample. This specimen was blood, taken from a patient who underwent chemoradiotherapy. The receptors were sampled from a human donor with HPV-associated anogenital cancer.

The chain joins TRBV19 to TRBJ1-5; possible D gene TRBD1, 5 bases. V lost 3 bases to trimming and J lost 0 bases, with 9 bases between them. The CDR3 contains 15 residues. CDR1 and CDR2 from the germline V gene are LNHDA and SQIVND (reference sequence). CDR3 DNA sequence: TGTGCCAGTAGTATGGGACGGAATAGCAATCAGCCCCAGCATTTT. This codes for CASSMGRNSNQPQHF. The whole variable domain, filled in from reference TRBV19 and TRBJ1-5, reads DGGITQSPKYLFRKEGQNVTLSCEQNLNHDAMYWYRQDPGQGLRLIYYSQIVNDFQKGDIAEGYSVSREKKESFPLTVTSAQKNPTAFYLCASSMGRNSNQPQHFGDGTRLSIL.

The chain uses TRBV9 and TRBJ2-1; D possibly uses TRBD1 or TRBD2 (6 bases each). Germline V gene data show CDR1 as SGDLS and CDR2 as YYNGEE. The CDR3 has 18 residues. Trimming left V 3 bases short and J 4 bases short, with 23 bases between. The CDR3 loop is CASSGSDWGRGLYNEQFF. DNA of the CDR3: TGTGCCAGCAGCGGATCGGACTGGGGGCGGGGTCTTTACAATGAGCAGTTCTTC.

The rearrangement uses TRBV7-9 and TRBJ2-7, with D unresolved. The CDR3 contains 14 residues. V was pared by 5 bases and J by 2 bases, with 13 bases between. Germline CDR1 is SEHNR and CDR2 is FQNEAQ (reference sequence). CDR3 DNA sequence: TGTGCCAGCAGCCTTAAAGACTTTACCTACGAGCAGTACTTC. It codes for CASSLKDFTYEQYF.

This chain connects TRBV7-8 to TRBJ2-7; TRBD1 is a possible D gene (5 bases). Germline values: CDR1 SGHVS, CDR2 FQNEAQ. The CDR3 length is 14 residues. Trimming took off 8 bases at V and 5 bases at J, with 19 bases between the two ends. The CDR3 nucleotides are TGTGCCAGCGGGGTCGGCAGGGTATCCCACGAGCAGTACTTC. It specifies CASGVGRVSHEQYF.

The chain combines TRBV2 with TRBJ2-7; D gene ambiguous. Trimming took off 3 bases at V and 2 bases at J, with 11 bases between the two ends. CDR3 length: 14 amino acids. From germline, CDR1 is SNHLY and CDR2 FYNNEI. The CDR3 DNA sequence: TGTGCCAGCAGTGACGCCCAGGAGCCCTACGAGCAGTACTTC. Its protein is CASSDAQEPYEQYF.

The chain employs TRBV5-6 and TRBJ2-1; 8 nucleotides line up with TRBD2. Trimming at V came to 6 bases and at J to 11 bases, leaving 19 bases not matched to a gene. The CDR3 covers 16 residues. Per the germline V gene, CDR1 is SGHDT and CDR2 is YYEEEE. DNA for the CDR3: TGTGCCAGCATCCCAAACGCCGGGACTAGGGCGGGTCAGCAGTTCTTC. Translating it yields CASIPNAGTRAGQQFF.

This clone was detected only a few times. The chain employs TRBV5-1 and TRBJ1-1, with D uncertain. The CDR3 is 15 amino acids. The V gene's germline CDR1 is SGHRS and CDR2 YFSETQ. Trimming shortened V by 0 bases and J by 4 bases, and 13 bases separated the two germline ends. The CDR3 bases are TGCGCCAGCAGCTTGGCCCTGGGAGGAGGCACTGAAGCTTTCTTT. Protein: CASSLALGGGTEAFF.

This clone was counted between two and nine times. V usage is TRBV2 and J usage is TRBJ1-1, with a tentative D call TRBD1 (5 bases). The length of the CDR3 is 14 residues. Germline CDR1 reads SNHLY; CDR2 reads FYNNEI. Trimming left V 6 bases short and J 3 bases short, with 14 bases between. The CDR3 here is CASRSAGSYTEAFF. In DNA, the CDR3 is TGTGCCAGCAGATCAGCAGGGTCGTACACTGAAGCTTTCTTT.

The chain recombines TRBV7-7 with TRBJ2-5; possibly TRBD1 or TRBD2 for D (6 bases each). The CDR3 has 13 residues. CDR1 SSHAT and CDR2 FNYEAQ come from the germline V gene (reference sequence). Between the trimmed V and J ends, which lost 4 bases and 5 bases, there was a span of 11 bases. The CDR3 region has the DNA TGTGCCAGCAGCTCAACAGGGAGGGAGACCCAGTACTTC. Translating gives CASSSTGRETQYF.

The gene calls are TRBV6-5 and TRBJ2-5; 8 bases map to TRBD1. This CDR3 spans 12 amino acids. J gave up 3 bases and V 9 bases, and 3 bases lay outside the gene matches. Germline lookup yields CDR1 MNHEY and CDR2 SVGAGI. CDR3 protein: CASRQGKETQYF. The CDR3 nucleotides read TGTGCCAGTAGACAGGGGAAAGAGACCCAGTACTTC.

This clone was seen only a few times. The rearrangement joins TRBV7-7 to TRBJ1-4; weak D call: TRBD1 (5 bases). This CDR3 is 13 amino acids long. The germline V gene encodes CDR1 SSHAT and CDR2 FNYEAQ (reference sequence). Trimming stripped 2 bases from V and 8 bases from J, with 9 bases between. CDR3 sequence (DNA): TGTGCCAGCAGCTTAAATAGGGACGAAAAACTGTTTTTT. This gives the protein CASSLNRDEKLFF.

This rearrangement joins TRBV2 to TRBJ1-1, with D maybe TRBD1 (5 bases). The V and J ends lost 6 bases and 4 bases respectively, with 15 bases between them. In germline, CDR1 is SNHLY, CDR2 FYNNEI. The CDR3 contains 14 residues. CDR3 nucleotide sequence: TGTGCCAGCAGCGCCAGGGCCAGCCCCACTGAAGCTTTCTTT. The encoded protein is CASSARASPTEAFF.

V and J are TRBV7-2 and TRBJ2-1; 12 bases match TRBD2. The germline CDR1 and CDR2 sequences are SGHTA and FQGNSA. This CDR3 contains 19 residues. The V gene end was trimmed by 1 base and the J gene end by 5 bases; junction bases not matched to a gene: 12. In nucleotides, the CDR3 is TGTGCCAGCAGCTTAGTGGGTCCACTCCTAGCGGGGGGGAACAATGAGCAGTTCTTC. Encoded protein: CASSLVGPLLAGGNNEQFF. The variable domain in full, with the rest retrieved from reference TRBV7-2 and TRBJ2-1, is GAGVSQSPSNKVTEKGKDVELRCDPISGHTALYWYRQSLGQGLEFLIYFQGNSAPDKSGLPSDRFSAERTGGSVSTLTIQRTQQEDSAVYLCASSLVGPLLAGGNNEQFFGPGTRLTVL.

Only a few counts were recorded for this clone. The chain links TRBV18 to TRBJ1-5; D call uncertain. CDR1 and CDR2 (germline): KGHSH, LQKENI. There are 15 residues in the CDR3. V was cut by 2 bases and J by 0 bases, with 8 bases left in between. This CDR3 is CASSPTEYSNQPQHF. CDR3 DNA: TGTGCCAGCTCACCAACAGAGTATAGCAATCAGCCCCAGCATTTT.

The chain recombines TRBV9 with TRBJ1-5; possibly TRBD1 for D (5 bases). The germline V and J ends were trimmed by 4 bases and 7 bases, with 21 bases remaining between them. Germline V gene sequence: CDR1 SGDLS, CDR2 YYNGEE. This CDR3 has 16 amino acids. The CDR3 sequence: CASSTHRGPGRQPQHF. Written as DNA, the CDR3 is TGTGCCAGCAGCACCCACCGGGGCCCTGGGAGGCAGCCCCAGCATTTT.

A few counts support this clone. The chain combines TRBV23-1 with TRBJ1-5; D unclear. TRBV23-1 is marked as an open reading frame, function uncertain. This CDR3 has 10 residues. V was shortened by 11 bases and J by 4 bases, with 6 bases between the two germline ends. This chain's CDR3 is CAQSNQPQHF. The CDR3 DNA sequence: TGCGCCCAATCTAATCAGCCCCAGCATTTT.

Only one count was recorded for this clone. The chain is built from TRBV19 and TRBJ2-5, with 9 bases that match TRBD2. The V and J ends lost 10 bases and 7 bases, in that order; junction bases with no gene match: 16. The CDR3 is 15 residues long. Germline CDR1 is LNHDA and CDR2 is SQIVND (reference sequence). Here the CDR3 reads CATSPGGGAIGTQYF. DNA of the CDR3: TGTGCCACCTCCCCCGGCGGGGGGGCTATAGGGACCCAGTACTTC.

The V call is TRBV6-5, the J call TRBJ2-3; 8 bases align to TRBD2. V gave up 8 bases and J gave up 0 bases; unmatched junction bases: 4. From germline, CDR1 is MNHEY and CDR2 SVGAGI. The CDR3 has 14 amino acids. CDR3 protein: CASSGGGSTDTQYF. In DNA form, the CDR3 reads TGTGCCAGCTCCGGGGGGGGAAGCACAGATACGCAGTATTTT.

The chain has TRBV4-3 and TRBJ2-7; D ambiguous. The V end was cut by 0 bases, the J end by 1 base, with 13 bases between. The CDR3 has 16 amino acids. Germline CDR1 is LGHNA and CDR2 is YSLEER. As DNA, the CDR3 is TGCGCCAGCAGCCAAGATTCGAACATTGGGTCCTACGAGCAGTACTTC. It codes for CASSQDSNIGSYEQYF.

This clone was seen just once. The chain joins TRBV6-5 to TRBJ1-1; D call uncertain. In germline, CDR1 is MNHEY, CDR2 SVGAGI. The CDR3 contains 15 residues. Trimming removed 7 bases from V and 0 bases from J, with 15 bases in between. The CDR3 loop is CASTLSPIMNTEAFF. The CDR3 region has the DNA TGTGCCAGCACCCTAAGCCCCATCATGAACACTGAAGCTTTCTTT.